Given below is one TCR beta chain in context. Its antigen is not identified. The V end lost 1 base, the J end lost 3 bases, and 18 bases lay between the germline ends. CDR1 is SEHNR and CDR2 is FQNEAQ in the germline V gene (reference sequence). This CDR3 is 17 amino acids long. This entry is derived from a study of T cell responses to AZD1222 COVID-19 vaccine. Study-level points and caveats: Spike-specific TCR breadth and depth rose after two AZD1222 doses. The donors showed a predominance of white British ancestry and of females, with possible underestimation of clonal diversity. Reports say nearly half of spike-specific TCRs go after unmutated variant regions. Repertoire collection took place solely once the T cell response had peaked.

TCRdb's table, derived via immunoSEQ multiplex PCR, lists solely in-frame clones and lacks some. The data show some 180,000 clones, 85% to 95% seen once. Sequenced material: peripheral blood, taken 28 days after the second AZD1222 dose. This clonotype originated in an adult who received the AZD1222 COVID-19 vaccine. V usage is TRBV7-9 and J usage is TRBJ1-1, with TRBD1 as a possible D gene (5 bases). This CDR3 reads CASSLDASPPRDTEAFF. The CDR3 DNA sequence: TGTGCCAGCAGCTTAGATGCCAGCCCACCCAGGGACACTGAAGCTTTCTTT.